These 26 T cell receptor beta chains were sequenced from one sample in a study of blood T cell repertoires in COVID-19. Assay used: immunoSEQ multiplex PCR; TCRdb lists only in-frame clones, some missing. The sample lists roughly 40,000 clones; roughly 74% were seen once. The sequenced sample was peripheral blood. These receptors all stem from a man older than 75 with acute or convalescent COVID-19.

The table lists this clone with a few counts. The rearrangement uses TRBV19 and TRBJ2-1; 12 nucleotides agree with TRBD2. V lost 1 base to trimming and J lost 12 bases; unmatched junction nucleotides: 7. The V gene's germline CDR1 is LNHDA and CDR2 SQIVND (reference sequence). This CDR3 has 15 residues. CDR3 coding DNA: TGTGCCAGTAGTATAGCGCTAGCGGGAGGGGTTGGGCAGTTCTTC. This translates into CASSIALAGGVGQFF.

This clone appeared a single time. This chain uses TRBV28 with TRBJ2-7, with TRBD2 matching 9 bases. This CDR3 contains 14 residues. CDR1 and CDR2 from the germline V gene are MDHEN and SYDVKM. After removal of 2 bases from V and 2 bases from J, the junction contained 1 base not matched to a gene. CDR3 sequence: CASSLLAGTYEQYF. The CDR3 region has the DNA TGTGCCAGCAGTTTACTAGCGGGGACCTACGAGCAGTACTTC.

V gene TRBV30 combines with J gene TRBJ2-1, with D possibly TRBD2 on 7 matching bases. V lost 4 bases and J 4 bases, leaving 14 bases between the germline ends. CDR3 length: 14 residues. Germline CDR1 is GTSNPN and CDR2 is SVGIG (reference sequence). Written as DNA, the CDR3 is TGTGCCTGGACCAGGGGACTACAATACAATGAGCAGTTCTTC. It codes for CAWTRGLQYNEQFF.

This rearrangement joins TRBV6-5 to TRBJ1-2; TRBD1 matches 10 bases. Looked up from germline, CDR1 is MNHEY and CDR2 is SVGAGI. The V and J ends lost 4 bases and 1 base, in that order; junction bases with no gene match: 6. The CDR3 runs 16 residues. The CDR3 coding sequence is TGTGCCAGCAGTTCCCCGGGACAGGGGCGTAACTATGGCTACACCTTC. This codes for CASSSPGQGRNYGYTF.

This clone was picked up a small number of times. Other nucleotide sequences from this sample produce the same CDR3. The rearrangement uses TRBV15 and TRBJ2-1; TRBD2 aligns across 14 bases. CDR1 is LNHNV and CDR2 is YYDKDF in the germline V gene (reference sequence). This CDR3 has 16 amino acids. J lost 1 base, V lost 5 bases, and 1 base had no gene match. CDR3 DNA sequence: TGTGCCACCAGCCGACTAGCGGGGGGGTCCTACAATGAGCAGTTCTTC. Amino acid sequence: CATSRLAGGSYNEQFF.

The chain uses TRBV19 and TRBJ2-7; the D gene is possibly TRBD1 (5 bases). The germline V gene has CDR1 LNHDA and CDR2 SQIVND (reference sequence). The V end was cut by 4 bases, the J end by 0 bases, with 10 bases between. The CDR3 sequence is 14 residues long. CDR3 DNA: TGTGCCAGTAGTAGGGCGGACACCTCCTACGAGCAGTACTTC. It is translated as CASSRADTSYEQYF.

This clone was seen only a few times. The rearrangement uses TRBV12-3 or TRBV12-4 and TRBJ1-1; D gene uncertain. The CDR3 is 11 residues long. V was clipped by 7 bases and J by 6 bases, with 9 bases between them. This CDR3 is CASTMRSEAFF. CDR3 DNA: TGTGCCAGCACTATGAGGTCTGAAGCTTTCTTT.

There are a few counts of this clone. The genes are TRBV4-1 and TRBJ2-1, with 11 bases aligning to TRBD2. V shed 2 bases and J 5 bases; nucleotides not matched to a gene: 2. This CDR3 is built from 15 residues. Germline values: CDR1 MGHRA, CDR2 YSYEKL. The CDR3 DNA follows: TGCGCCAGCAGCCAACCGACTAGCGGGGACAATGAGCAGTTCTTC. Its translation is CASSQPTSGDNEQFF.

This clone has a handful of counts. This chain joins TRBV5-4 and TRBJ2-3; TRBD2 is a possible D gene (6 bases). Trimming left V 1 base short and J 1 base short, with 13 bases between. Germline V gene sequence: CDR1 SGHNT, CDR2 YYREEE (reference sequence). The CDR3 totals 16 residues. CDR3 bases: TGTGCCAGCAGCTTGCGGTGGCTAGCGCGCACAGATACGCAGTATTTT. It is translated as CASSLRWLARTDTQYF. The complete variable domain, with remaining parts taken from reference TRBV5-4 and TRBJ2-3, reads ETGVTQSPTHLIKTRGQQVTLRCSSQSGHNTVSWYQQALGQGPQFIFQYYREEENGRGNFPPRFSGLQFPNYSSELNVNALELDDSALYLCASSLRWLARTDTQYFGPGTRLTVL.

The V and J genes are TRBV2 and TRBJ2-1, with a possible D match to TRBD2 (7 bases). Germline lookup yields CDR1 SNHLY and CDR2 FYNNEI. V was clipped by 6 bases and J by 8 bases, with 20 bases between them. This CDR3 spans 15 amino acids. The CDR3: CASSAPGRGADEQFF. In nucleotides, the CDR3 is TGTGCCAGCAGCGCTCCTGGCCGGGGGGCCGATGAGCAGTTCTTC.

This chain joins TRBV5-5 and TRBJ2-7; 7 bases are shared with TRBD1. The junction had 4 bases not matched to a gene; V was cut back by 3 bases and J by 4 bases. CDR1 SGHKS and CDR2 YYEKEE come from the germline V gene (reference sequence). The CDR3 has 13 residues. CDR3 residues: CASSSGTEYEQYF. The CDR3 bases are TGTGCCAGCAGCTCCGGGACAGAATACGAGCAGTACTTC.

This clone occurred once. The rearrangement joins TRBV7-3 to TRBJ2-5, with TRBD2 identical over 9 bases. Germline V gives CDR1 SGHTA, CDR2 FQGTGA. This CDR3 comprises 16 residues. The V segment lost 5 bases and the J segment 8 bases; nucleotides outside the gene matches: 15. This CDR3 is CASSPWATAGGLTQYF. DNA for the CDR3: TGTGCCAGCAGCCCATGGGCTACAGCGGGGGGTCTCACCCAGTACTTC. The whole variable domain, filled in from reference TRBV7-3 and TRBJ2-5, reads GAGVSQTPSNKVTEKGKYVELRCDPISGHTALYWYRQSLGQGPEFLIYFQGTGAADDSGLPNDRFFAVRPEGSVSTLKIQRTERGDSAVYLCASSPWATAGGLTQYFGPGTRLLVL.

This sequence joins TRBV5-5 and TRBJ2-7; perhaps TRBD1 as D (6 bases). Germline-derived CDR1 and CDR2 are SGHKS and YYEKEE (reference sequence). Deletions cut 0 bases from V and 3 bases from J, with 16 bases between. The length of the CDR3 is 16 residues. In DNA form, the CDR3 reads TGTGCCAGCAGCTTGGTAAGGGGCCGGGACAACTACGAGCAGTACTTC. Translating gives CASSLVRGRDNYEQYF.

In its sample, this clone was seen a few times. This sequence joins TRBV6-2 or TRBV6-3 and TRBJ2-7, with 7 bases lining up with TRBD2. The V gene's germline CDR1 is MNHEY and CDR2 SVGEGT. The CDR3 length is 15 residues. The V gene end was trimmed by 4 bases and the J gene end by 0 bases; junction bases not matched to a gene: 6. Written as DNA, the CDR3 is TGTGCCAGCAGTTCTGGCGGGAGTGGCTCCTACGAGCAGTACTTC. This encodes CASSSGGSGSYEQYF.

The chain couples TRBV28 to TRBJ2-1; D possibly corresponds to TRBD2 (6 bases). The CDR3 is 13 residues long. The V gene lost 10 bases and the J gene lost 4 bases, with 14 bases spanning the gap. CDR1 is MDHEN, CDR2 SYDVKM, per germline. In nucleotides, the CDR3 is TGTGCCACCCGGGACTTAGATTACAATGAGCAGTTCTTC. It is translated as CATRDLDYNEQFF.

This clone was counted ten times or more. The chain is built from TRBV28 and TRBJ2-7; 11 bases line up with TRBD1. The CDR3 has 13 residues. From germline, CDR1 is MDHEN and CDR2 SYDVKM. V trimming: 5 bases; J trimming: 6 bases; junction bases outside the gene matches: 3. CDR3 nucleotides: TGTGCCAGCAGTCCCGGGACAGGGGGCGAGCAGTACTTC. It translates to CASSPGTGGEQYF. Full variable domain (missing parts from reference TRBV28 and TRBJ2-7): DVKVTQSSRYLVKRTGEKVFLECVQDMDHENMFWYRQDPGLGLRLIYFSYDVKMKEKGDIPEGYSVSREKKERFSLILESASTNQTSMYLCASSPGTGGEQYFGPGTRLTVT.

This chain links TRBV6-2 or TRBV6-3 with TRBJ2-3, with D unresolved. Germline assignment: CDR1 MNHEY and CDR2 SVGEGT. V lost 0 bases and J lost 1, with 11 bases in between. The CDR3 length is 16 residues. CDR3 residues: CASSYSKRSGTDTQYF. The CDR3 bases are TGTGCCAGCAGTTACTCGAAGAGGAGCGGCACAGATACGCAGTATTTT.

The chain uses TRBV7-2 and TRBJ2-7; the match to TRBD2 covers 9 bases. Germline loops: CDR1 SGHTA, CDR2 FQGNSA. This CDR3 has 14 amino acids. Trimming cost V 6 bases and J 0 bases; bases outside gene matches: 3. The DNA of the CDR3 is TGTGCCAGCAGAGCGGGAGGCAGCTCCTACGAGCAGTACTTC. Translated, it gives CASRAGGSSYEQYF.

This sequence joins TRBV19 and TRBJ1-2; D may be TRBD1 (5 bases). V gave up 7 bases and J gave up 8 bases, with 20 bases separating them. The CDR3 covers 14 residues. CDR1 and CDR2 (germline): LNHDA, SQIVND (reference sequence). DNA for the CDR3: TGTGCCAGTATAGGGACTGGACGGGGATTCGGCTACACCTTC. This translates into CASIGTGRGFGYTF.

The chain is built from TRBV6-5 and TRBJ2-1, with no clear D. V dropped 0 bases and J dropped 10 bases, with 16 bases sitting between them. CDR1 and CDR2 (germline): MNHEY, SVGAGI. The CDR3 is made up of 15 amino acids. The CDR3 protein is CASSYSVELRREQFF. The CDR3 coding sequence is TGTGCCAGCAGTTACTCCGTCGAACTACGAAGAGAGCAGTTCTTC.

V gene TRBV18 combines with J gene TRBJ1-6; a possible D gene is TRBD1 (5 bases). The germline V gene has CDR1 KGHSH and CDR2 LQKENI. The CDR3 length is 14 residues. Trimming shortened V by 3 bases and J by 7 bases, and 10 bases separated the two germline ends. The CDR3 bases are TGTGCCAGCTCACCCGAGACAGCGAATTCACCCCTCCACTTT. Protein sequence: CASSPETANSPLHF.

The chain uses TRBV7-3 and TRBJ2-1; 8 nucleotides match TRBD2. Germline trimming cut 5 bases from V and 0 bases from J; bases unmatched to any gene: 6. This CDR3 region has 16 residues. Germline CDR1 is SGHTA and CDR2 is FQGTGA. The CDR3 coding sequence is TGTGCCAGCAGCCCCACGGCGGGGGGCTCCTACAATGAGCAGTTCTTC. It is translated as CASSPTAGGSYNEQFF.

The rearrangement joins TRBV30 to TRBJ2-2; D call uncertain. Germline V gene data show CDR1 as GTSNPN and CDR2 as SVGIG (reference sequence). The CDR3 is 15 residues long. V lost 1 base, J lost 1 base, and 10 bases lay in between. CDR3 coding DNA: TGTGCCTGGAGTGATATTGGCAGGAACACCGGGGAGCTGTTTTTT. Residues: CAWSDIGRNTGELFF.

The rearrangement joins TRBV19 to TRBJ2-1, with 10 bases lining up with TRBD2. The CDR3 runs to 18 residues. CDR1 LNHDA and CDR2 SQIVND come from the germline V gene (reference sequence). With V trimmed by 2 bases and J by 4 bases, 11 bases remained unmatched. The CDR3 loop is CASSILNPGLAFYNEQFF. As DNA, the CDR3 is TGTGCCAGTAGTATACTGAATCCGGGACTAGCGTTTTACAATGAGCAGTTCTTC.

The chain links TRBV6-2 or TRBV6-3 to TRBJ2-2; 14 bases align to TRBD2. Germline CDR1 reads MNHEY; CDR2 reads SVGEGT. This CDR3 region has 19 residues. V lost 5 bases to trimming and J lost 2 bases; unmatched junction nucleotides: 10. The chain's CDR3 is CASSKPRLAGGPNTGELFF. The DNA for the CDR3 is TGTGCCAGCAGTAAACCAAGACTAGCGGGAGGGCCTAACACCGGGGAGCTGTTTTTT.

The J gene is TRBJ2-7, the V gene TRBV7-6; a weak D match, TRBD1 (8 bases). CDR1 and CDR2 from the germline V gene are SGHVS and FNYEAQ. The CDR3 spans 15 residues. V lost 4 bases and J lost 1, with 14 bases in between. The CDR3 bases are TGTGCCAGCAGCTCCGGACAGGGAGGGTCCTACGAGCAGTACTTC. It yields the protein CASSSGQGGSYEQYF. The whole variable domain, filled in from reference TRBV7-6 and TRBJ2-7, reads GAGVSQSPRYKVTKRGQDVALRCDPISGHVSLYWYRQALGQGPEFLTYFNYEAQQDKSGLPNDRFSAERPEGSISTLTIQRTEQRDSAMYRCASSSGQGGSYEQYFGPGTRLTVT.